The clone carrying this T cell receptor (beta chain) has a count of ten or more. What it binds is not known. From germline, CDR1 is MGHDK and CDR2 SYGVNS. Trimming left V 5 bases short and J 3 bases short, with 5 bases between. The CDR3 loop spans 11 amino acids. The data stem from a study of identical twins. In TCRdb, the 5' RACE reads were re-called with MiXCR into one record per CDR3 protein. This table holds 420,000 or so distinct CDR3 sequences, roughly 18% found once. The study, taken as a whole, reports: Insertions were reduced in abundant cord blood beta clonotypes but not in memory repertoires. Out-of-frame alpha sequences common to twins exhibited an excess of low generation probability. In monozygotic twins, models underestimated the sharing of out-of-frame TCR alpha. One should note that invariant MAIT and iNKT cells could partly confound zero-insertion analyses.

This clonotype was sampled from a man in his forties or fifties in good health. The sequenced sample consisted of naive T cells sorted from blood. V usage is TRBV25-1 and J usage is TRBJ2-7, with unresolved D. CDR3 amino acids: CASSYRYEQYF. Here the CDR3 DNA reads TGTGCCAGCAGTTACCGCTACGAGCAGTACTTC.